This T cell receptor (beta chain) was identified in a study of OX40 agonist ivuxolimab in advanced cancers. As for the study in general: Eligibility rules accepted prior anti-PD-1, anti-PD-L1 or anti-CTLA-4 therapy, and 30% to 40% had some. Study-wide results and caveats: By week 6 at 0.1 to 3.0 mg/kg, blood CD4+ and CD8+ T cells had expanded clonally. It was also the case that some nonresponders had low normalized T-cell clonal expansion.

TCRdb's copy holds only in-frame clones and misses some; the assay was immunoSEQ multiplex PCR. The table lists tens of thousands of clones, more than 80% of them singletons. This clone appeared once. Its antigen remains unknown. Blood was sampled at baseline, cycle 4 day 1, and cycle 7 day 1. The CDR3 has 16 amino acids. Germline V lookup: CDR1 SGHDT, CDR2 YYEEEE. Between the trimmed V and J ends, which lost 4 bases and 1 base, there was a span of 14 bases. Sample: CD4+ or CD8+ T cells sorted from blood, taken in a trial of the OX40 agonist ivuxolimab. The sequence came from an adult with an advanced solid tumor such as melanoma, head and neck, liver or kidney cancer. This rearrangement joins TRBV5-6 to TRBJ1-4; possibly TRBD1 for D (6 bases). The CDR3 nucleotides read TGTGCCAGCAGCAATCAGGTCAGGGGAACTAATGAAAAACTGTTTTTT. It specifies CASSNQVRGTNEKLFF. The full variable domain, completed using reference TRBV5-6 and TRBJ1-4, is DAGVTQSPTHLIKTRGQQVTLRCSPKSGHDTVSWYQQALGQGPQFIFQYYEEEERQRGNFPDRFSGHQFPNYSSELNVNALLLGDSALYLCASSNQVRGTNEKLFFGSGTQLSVL.